This TCR beta chain was identified in a study of blood T cells in healthy people across ages (dated by TCRdb to about 2015). Study-level background: In model experiments, template switching captured roughly one uniquely barcoded TCR beta cDNA molecule for every two T cells. The study measured age-related changes in TCR beta repertoire diversity using deep sequencing normalized with unique cDNA molecular identifiers. Four age groups were formed from the donors: young (average about 15 years), middle-aged (less than 40), aged (about 62) and long-lived (about 80). Using the same blood draw, the study looked at two additional independent replicas of 1 million unique cDNA reads for two donors, one aged 18 to 29 and the other aged 80 or older. To avoid experimental bias, donors of different ages were distributed randomly across sequencing lanes.

Broader findings and caveats from the paper: As age increased, observed TCR beta diversity per million T cells dropped in a roughly linear way, and a significant reduction was already evident by age 40. A strong correlation was found between observed TCR beta diversity and the percentage of naive T cells measured by flow cytometry. Compared with the aged group, the long-lived group had more naive CD4+ T cells, fewer expanded clones and increased TCR diversity, a pattern suggesting age selection. The CMV infection status of donors was not known, potentially confounding age-related changes in expanded clonotypes. Estimates of total diversity from one million sequenced T cells were regarded as lower bounds and underestimates. Conclusive comparison of naive and antigen-experienced compartments was prevented by the profiling of bulk unsorted PBMCs.

Germline trimming amounts to 4 bases on V and 0 bases on J, with 14 as the count of junction bases outside the gene matches. Its CDR3 holds 19 amino acids, cysteine through phenylalanine. This entry keeps only the CDR3 DNA: 57 bases, framed from base 1. CDR1 and CDR2, looked up from the germline V gene, are SGHRS and YFSETQ. Regarding this clonotype: The antigen it recognizes is unknown. No qualities accompany the bases; no much larger clone lies one base away.

The donors were roughly 40 Caucasian individuals from Russia, aged roughly 6 to 100 years, who were systemically healthy. Each donor gave ten milliliters of peripheral blood, drawn into EDTA-treated Vacutainer tubes. Ficoll-Paque density-gradient centrifugation was used to isolate PBMCs, with at least 6 million obtained per sample. Total RNA, at least 6 micrograms per sample, was extracted from PBMCs with Trizol reagent. Naive CD45RAhigh/CD27high T cell percentages were measured by flow cytometry on a PBMC aliquot from every donor. The library came from 5' RACE. TCRdb shows the sequencer as Illumina HiSeq 2500. A second PCR of roughly 7 to 12 cycles was run with a J-beta primer mix and a sample-barcoded 5' primer. Each TCR beta cDNA molecule received a unique molecular identifier from a template-switch 5' adaptor carrying 12 random nucleotides. Each sample yielded at least 3 million CDR3-containing paired-end reads. First-strand cDNA was synthesized from all RNA with the Mint cDNA synthesis kit, primed by a TRBC-specific oligonucleotide. Following uracil-DNA glycosylase treatment, a first 18-cycle PCR with universal primers M1SS and BC2_uni_R was performed on all cDNA. For the original study's pipeline: Each sample was normalized by randomly selecting 1 million high-quality reads, each carrying a distinct molecular identifier. Reads sharing molecular identifiers were discarded rather than binned into consensus sequences. MiTCR, set to a Q25 quality threshold and the strictest error-elimination algorithm, was used for CDR3 identification, clonotype clustering and error correction. A nonparametric unseen species model with Euler transformation was used to estimate lower-bound total TCR beta diversity. TCRdb ran its own pipeline on the public reads, namely fastp trimming at Q25 and MiXCR clone calling, and kept in-frame beta chains. For every CDR3 protein sequence, its rows merge into one entry that carries the most common genes and DNA. The V and J calls and clone size come from TCRdb's table, not from the authors' own analysis. Here the sample has about 620,000 distinct CDR3 sequences; 52% occur a single time. The ten top clones hold roughly 14% of the sample.

This sequence was found in a woman older than 75 in good health. The V and J segments used are TRBV5-1 and TRBJ2-3; 10 nucleotides in the junction match TRBD2. Material for sequencing was blood. CDR3 region: CASSTPLAGSPRSTDTQYF. The sequenced DNA: TGCGCCAGCAGCACACCACTAGCGGGGAGCCCACGGAGCACAGATACGCAGTATTTT. The reference TRBV5-1 and TRBJ2-3 proteins fill in what lies around the CDR3, so the full variable domain reads KAGVTQTPRYLIKTRGQQVTLSCSPISGHRSVSWYQQTPGQGLQFLFEYFSETQRNKGNFPGRFSGRQFSNSRSEMNVSTLELGDSALYLCASSTPLAGSPRSTDTQYFGPGTRLTVL.